This T cell receptor (beta chain) was sequenced in a study of long-term antiretroviral therapy in people with HIV. Overall study findings and caveats: CDR3 length ranges were narrower in HIV repertoires than in controls. Collection of the blood, which took place between about 2004 and 2018, possibly occurred under older ART regimens. Those clones which expanded before ART made up the dominant part of the repertoire at all time points.

Version v3.0 of the immunoSEQ assay was performed at survey level. Clones were read by immunoSEQ multiplex PCR, and TCRdb kept only the in-frame ones, dropping some. This sample yields tens of thousands of clones, of which roughly 96% are seen a single time; about 2.5% belongs to the top ten. The germline CDR1 and CDR2 sequences are SEHNR and FQNEAQ (reference sequence). V was cut by 4 bases and J by 3 bases, with 10 bases left in between. This CDR3 is built from 13 residues. A word on this clone: Its specificity is not known.

Roughly 1-11 million cryopreserved PBMC were held in samples before DNA extraction. The chain employs TRBV7-9 and TRBJ2-7; the D is unclear. The sample was unsorted PBMCs, taken 3.7 years after starting antiretroviral therapy. This sequence was found in a woman aged 50 to 65 with HIV. CDR3 loop: CASSWGKSYEQYF. The CDR3 coding sequence is TGTGCCAGCAGCTGGGGAAAAAGCTACGAGCAGTACTTC. The whole variable domain, remainder taken from reference TRBV7-9 and TRBJ2-7, is DTGVSQNPRHKITKRGQNVTFRCDPISEHNRLYWYRQTLGQGPEFLTYFQNEAQLEKSRLLSDRFSAERPKGSFSTLEIQRTEQGDSAMYLCASSWGKSYEQYFGPGTRLTVT.